A single sample gave rise to the 17 T cell receptor beta chains below, sequenced in a study of cytomegalovirus exposure and HLA in healthy donors (dated by TCRdb to the late 2010s). The library was obtained by the immunoSEQ multiplex PCR assay. For the multiplex PCR, a mixture combining 60 forward primers for TCR Vbeta segments and 13 reverse primers for TCR Jbeta segments was used. TCRdb limited this immuneACCESS table to in-frame rearrangements with V and J called. A share of clones is missing; checked studies link under half to unresolved V genes, and the rest is unexplained. Present in this sample are approximately 140,000 clones, about three quarters of which were seen just once. The ten largest clones capture about 3.9% of the sample. The sequencing input was PBMCs. Source of these receptors: a man between 18 and 35 years old in good health and CMV-seronegative.

The chain combines TRBV27 with TRBJ1-4; D remains unclear. Germline V gene data show CDR1 as MNHEY and CDR2 as SMNVEV (reference sequence). Trimming removed 4 bases from V and 5 bases from J, with 5 bases in between. The CDR3 totals 12 residues. CDR3 sequence reads: CASSSQNEKLFF. In DNA, the CDR3 is TGTGCCAGCAGTTCCCAAAATGAAAAACTGTTTTTT.

This chain connects TRBV4-2 to TRBJ1-4; D possibly corresponds to TRBD1 (6 bases). V lost 2 bases and J 8 bases, leaving 24 bases between the germline ends. The length of the CDR3 is 18 residues. Germline CDR1 and CDR2: LGHNA and YNFKEQ. The CDR3 coding sequence is TGTGCCAGCAGCCAACGATCCACCTTACAGGGCGAAGAGGAAAAACTGTTTTTT. Amino acid sequence: CASSQRSTLQGEEEKLFF.

The J gene is TRBJ1-6, the V gene TRBV2; 9 bases align to TRBD1. Germline CDR1 is SNHLY and CDR2 is FYNNEI. This CDR3 comprises 16 residues. Losses at the gene ends were 6 bases for V and 10 bases for J; bases not matched to a gene: 13. The CDR3 spells CASRVQLGTGSSPLHF. The CDR3, as DNA: TGTGCCAGCAGGGTACAACTTGGGACAGGGAGCTCACCCCTCCACTTT.

The V gene is TRBV28, the J gene TRBJ1-5; 7 nucleotides align to TRBD1. Germline CDR1 is MDHEN and CDR2 is SYDVKM. The CDR3 sequence is 16 residues long. Trimming took 6 bases from V and 0 from J; bases not matched to a gene: 8. The CDR3 sequence: CASSLTRDSSNQPQHF. The CDR3 nucleotides read TGTGCCAGCAGCCTTACCCGGGACAGTAGCAATCAGCCCCAGCATTTT.

The chain employs TRBV5-1 and TRBJ2-7; 12 positions agree with TRBD2. The CDR3 length is 14 residues. Looked up from germline, CDR1 is SGHRS and CDR2 is YFSETQ. J was trimmed by 7 bases and V by 9 bases; bases with no gene match: 11. DNA of the CDR3: TGCGCCACCTCCGTGGGACTAGCGGGTACTGAGCAGTACTTC. It codes for CATSVGLAGTEQYF.

The chain is built from TRBV4-2 and TRBJ2-5, with TRBD2 as a possible D gene (7 bases). The J call may be faulty, since TRBJ2-7 better matches the DNA end. This CDR3 has 18 amino acids. Germline values: CDR1 LGHNA, CDR2 YNFKEQ. The CDR3 DNA sequence: TGTGCCAGCAGCCAAGATCTTATCCGGGGGGACATAGACTACGAGCAGTACTTC. Its translation: CASSQDLIRGDIDYEQYF.

V gene TRBV19 combines with J gene TRBJ1-1; 10 bases are a match to TRBD1. Germline V CDR1 and CDR2: LNHDA, SQIVND (reference sequence). The V and J ends lost 3 bases and 4 bases, in that order; junction bases with no gene match: 5. CDR3 length: 15 residues. The CDR3 region has the DNA TGTGCCAGTAGTATGGGGGACAGGGGTACCACTGAAGCTTTCTTT. Its translation: CASSMGDRGTTEAFF.

The DNA for the CDR3 is TGTGCCAGCAGTGTGGCAGGGGCAGATACGCAGTATTTT. Its protein is CASSVAGADTQYF. The chain carries TRBV25-1 and TRBJ2-3, with a tentative D call TRBD1 (6 bases). V gave up 4 bases and J gave up 4 bases, with 9 bases separating them. CDR3 size: 13 residues. In germline, CDR1 is MGHDK, CDR2 SYGVNS.

The V call is TRBV19, the J call TRBJ2-3; a possible D gene is TRBD2 (6 bases). This CDR3 has 13 amino acids. The germline V gene has CDR1 LNHDA and CDR2 SQIVND (reference sequence). Trimming took 8 bases from V and 4 from J, leaving 13 bases between them. CDR3: CASVETSSDTQYF. DNA for the CDR3: TGTGCCAGTGTGGAGACTAGTTCAGATACGCAGTATTTT.

This clone appeared a few times. V gene TRBV5-1 combines with J gene TRBJ2-7; D might be TRBD1 (6 bases). This CDR3 contains 15 residues. Germline-derived CDR1 and CDR2 are SGHRS and YFSETQ. Deletions cut 0 bases from V and 4 bases from J, with 14 bases between. CDR3 residues: CASSLDGRGVYEQYF. The CDR3 DNA is TGCGCCAGCAGCTTGGATGGCAGGGGAGTATACGAGCAGTACTTC.

This clone has just a few counts. V gene TRBV30 combines with J gene TRBJ1-2, with 7 bases aligning to TRBD1. Germline V CDR1 and CDR2: GTSNPN, SVGIG (reference sequence). The CDR3 has 15 amino acids. The V gene end was trimmed by 1 base and the J gene end by 6 bases; junction bases not matched to a gene: 11. CDR3 DNA: TGTGCCTGGAGTGGAGCAGGGGGTTGGCGAGATGGCTACACCTTC. It translates to CAWSGAGGWRDGYTF. Together with reference TRBV30 and TRBJ1-2, the CDR3 gives the full variable domain: SQTIHQWPATLVQPVGSPLSLECTVEGTSNPNLYWYRQAAGRGLQLLFYSVGIGQISSEVPQNLSASRPQDRQFILSSKKLLLSDSGFYLCAWSGAGGWRDGYTFGSGTRLTVV.

The chain has TRBV4-1 and TRBJ2-2; TRBD2 matches at 8 bases. CDR3 length: 15 amino acids. Germline CDR1 is MGHRA and CDR2 is YSYEKL. The J segment lost 1 base and the V segment lost 8 bases, leaving 6 bases of the junction unmatched. In DNA form, the CDR3 reads TGCGCCAGCCAGCGGGGGCGGGGGAACACCGGGGAGCTGTTTTTT. Its protein product is CASQRGRGNTGELFF.

The sample holds a few counts of this clone. The genes are TRBV6-6 and TRBJ2-3, with 9 bases that match TRBD2. V dropped 6 bases and J dropped 3; count of bases not matched to a gene: 4. Germline V gene data show CDR1 as MNHNY and CDR2 as SVGAGI (reference sequence). The CDR3 is 14 amino acids. CDR3 residues: CASRREGPTDTQYF. The DNA for the CDR3 is TGTGCCAGCAGGCGGGAGGGCCCTACAGATACGCAGTATTTT.

The rearrangement joins TRBV27 to TRBJ2-1; the D gene is possibly TRBD1 (7 bases). Germline CDR1 reads MNHEY; CDR2 reads SMNVEV (reference sequence). Trimming stripped 6 bases from V and 1 base from J, with 13 bases between. CDR3 length: 15 residues. The CDR3 region has the DNA TGTGCCAGCAGGCAGGCGGGACAGTCCTACAATGAGCAGTTCTTC. Translating gives CASRQAGQSYNEQFF.

The chain employs TRBV15 and TRBJ2-5, with D perhaps TRBD1 (6 bases). Germline lookup yields CDR1 LNHNV and CDR2 YYDKDF (reference sequence). The CDR3 runs 14 residues. V lost 4 bases and J 1 base, leaving 10 bases between the germline ends. CDR3 region: CATSTGDVQETQYF. The CDR3 bases are TGTGCCACCAGCACAGGGGATGTCCAAGAGACCCAGTACTTC.

V is TRBV5-1 and J is TRBJ2-1; 8 positions agree with TRBD1. Per the germline V gene, CDR1 is SGHRS and CDR2 is YFSETQ. The trim removed 0 bases at V and 4 bases at J, leaving 3 bases unmatched. The CDR3 has 15 amino acids. In nucleotides, the CDR3 is TGCGCCAGCAGCTTGGACAGGGGGATGTACAATGAGCAGTTCTTC. It encodes CASSLDRGMYNEQFF.

This clone was counted between two and nine times. V and J are TRBV2 and TRBJ1-3, with D uncertain. CDR1 and CDR2 (germline): SNHLY, FYNNEI. This CDR3 is built from 14 residues. V was trimmed by 2 bases and J by 8 bases, leaving 13 bases between them. CDR3 loop: CASSESWSQDTIYF. CDR3 nucleotides: TGTGCCAGCAGTGAATCGTGGTCTCAGGACACCATATATTTT.